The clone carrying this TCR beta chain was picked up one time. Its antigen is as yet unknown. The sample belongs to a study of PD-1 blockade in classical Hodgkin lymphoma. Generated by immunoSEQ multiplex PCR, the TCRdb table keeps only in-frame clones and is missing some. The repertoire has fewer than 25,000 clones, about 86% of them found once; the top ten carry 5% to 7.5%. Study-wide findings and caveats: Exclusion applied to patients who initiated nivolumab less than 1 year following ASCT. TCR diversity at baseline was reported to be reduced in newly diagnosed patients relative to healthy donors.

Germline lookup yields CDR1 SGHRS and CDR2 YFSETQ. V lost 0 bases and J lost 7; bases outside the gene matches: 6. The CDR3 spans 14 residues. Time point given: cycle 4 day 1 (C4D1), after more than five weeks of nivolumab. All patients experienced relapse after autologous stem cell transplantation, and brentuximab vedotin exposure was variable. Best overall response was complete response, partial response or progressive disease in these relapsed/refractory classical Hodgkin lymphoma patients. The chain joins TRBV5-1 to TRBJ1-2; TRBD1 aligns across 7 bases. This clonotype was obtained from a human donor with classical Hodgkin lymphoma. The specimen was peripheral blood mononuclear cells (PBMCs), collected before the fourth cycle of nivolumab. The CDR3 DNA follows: TGCGCCAGCAGCTTGGAGCCAGGGGGGCCTGGCTACACCTTC. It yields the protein CASSLEPGGPGYTF.